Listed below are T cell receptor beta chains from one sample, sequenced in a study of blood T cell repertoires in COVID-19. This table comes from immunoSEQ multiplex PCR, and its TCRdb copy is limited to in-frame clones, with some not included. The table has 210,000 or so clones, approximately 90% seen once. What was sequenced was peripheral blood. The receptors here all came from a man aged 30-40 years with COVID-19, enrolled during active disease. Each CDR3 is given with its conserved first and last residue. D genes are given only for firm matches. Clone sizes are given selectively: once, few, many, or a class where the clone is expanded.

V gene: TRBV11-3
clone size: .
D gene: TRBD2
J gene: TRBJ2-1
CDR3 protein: CASSLAPSGVYNEQFF
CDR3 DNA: TGTGCCAGCAGCTTAGCCCCTAGCGGGGTATACAATGAGCAGTTCTTC

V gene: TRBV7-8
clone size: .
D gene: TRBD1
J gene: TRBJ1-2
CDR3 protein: CASSLTGDDYGYTF
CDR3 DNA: TGTGCCAGCAGCTTAACAGGGGACGACTATGGCTACACCTTC

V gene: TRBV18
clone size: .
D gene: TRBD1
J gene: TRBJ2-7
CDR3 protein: CASSRQGLGEQYF
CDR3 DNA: TGTGCCAGCTCCCGACAGGGGCTGGGGGAGCAGTACTTC

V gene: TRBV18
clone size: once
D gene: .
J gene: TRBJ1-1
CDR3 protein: CASSRGGGTEAFF
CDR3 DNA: TGTGCCAGCTCACGGGGAGGGGGAACTGAAGCTTTCTTT

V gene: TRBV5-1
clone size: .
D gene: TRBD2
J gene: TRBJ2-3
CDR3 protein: CASSLVTSGKKDTQYF
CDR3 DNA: TGCGCCAGCAGCTTGGTGACTAGCGGGAAGAAAGATACGCAGTATTTT

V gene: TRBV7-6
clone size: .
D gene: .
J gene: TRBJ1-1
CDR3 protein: CASSPQVRGNTEAFF
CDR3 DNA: TGTGCCAGCAGCCCTCAGGTTCGGGGGAACACTGAAGCTTTCTTT

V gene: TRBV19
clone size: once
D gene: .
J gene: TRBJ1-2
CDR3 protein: CASSKWGDSDYGYTF
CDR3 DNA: TGTGCCAGTAGCAAATGGGGGGATTCCGACTATGGCTACACCTTC

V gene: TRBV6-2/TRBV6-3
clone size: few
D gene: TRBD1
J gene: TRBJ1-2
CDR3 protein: CASSYGGTAYYGYTF
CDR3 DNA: TGTGCCAGCAGTTACGGTGGGACAGCTTACTATGGCTACACCTTC

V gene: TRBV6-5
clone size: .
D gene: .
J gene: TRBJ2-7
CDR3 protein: CASSYAARGNYEQYF
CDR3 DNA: TGTGCCAGCAGTTACGCTGCTAGAGGGAACTACGAGCAGTACTTC

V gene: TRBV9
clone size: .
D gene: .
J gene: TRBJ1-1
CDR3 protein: CASSVSGGTEAFF
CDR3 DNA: TGTGCCAGCAGCGTATCGGGGGGCACTGAAGCTTTCTTT

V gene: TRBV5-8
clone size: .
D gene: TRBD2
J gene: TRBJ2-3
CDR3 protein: CASSSTWTSGTSTDTQYF
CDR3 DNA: TGTGCCAGCAGTTCAACTTGGACTAGCGGGACTAGCACAGATACGCAGTATTTT

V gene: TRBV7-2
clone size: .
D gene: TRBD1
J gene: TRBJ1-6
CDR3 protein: CASSPRDRTGSPLHF
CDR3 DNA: TGTGCCAGCAGCCCTCGGGACAGGACGGGGTCACCCCTCCACTTT

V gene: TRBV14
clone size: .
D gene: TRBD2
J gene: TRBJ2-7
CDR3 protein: CASSRGLAGGPRIYEQYF
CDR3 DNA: TGTGCCAGCAGCCGAGGACTAGCGGGAGGGCCAAGAATCTACGAGCAGTACTTC

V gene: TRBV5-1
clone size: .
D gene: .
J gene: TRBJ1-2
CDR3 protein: CASSWGLQRAGKSYTF
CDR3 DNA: TGCGCCAGCAGCTGGGGGTTACAGAGGGCGGGGAAGAGCTACACCTTC

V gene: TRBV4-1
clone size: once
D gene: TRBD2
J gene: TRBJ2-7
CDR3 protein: CASSQDGGRFSFEAYEQYF
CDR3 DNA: TGCGCCAGCAGCCAAGATGGCGGGAGGTTCAGTTTTGAGGCCTACGAGCAGTACTTC

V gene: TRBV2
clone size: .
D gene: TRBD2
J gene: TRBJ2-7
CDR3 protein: CASDISGSLREQYF
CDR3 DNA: TGTGCCAGCGATATTAGCGGGAGTTTGCGCGAGCAGTACTTC

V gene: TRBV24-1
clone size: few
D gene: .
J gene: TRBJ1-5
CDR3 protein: CATSETLSGPQHF
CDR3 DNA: TGTGCCACCAGTGAAACCCTTAGTGGGCCCCAGCATTTT

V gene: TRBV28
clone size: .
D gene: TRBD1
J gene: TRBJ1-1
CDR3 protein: CASSLLQGVTEAFF
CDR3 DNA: TGTGCCAGCAGTTTACTGCAGGGGGTCACTGAAGCTTTCTTT

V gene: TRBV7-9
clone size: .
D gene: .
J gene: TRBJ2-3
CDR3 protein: CASSPQGGDTQYF
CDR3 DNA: TGTGCCAGCAGCCCCCAGGGTGGTGACACGCAGTATTTT

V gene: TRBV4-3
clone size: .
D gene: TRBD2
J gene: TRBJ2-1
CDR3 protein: CASSQDWGLAGLTYNEQFF
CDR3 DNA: TGCGCCAGCAGCCAAGATTGGGGACTAGCGGGTCTAACCTACAATGAGCAGTTCTTC

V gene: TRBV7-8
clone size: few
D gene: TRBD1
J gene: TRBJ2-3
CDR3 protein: CASSLVTGSDTQYF
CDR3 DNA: TGTGCCAGCAGCTTAGTGACAGGGAGCGATACGCAGTATTTT

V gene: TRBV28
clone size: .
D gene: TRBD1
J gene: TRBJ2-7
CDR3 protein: CASSFSTGAYEQYF
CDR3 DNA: TGTGCCAGCAGTTTTTCGACAGGGGCCTACGAGCAGTACTTC

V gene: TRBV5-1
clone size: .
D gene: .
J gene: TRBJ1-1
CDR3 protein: CASRLGAMNTEAFF
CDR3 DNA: TGCGCCAGCAGATTAGGGGCCATGAACACTGAAGCTTTCTTT

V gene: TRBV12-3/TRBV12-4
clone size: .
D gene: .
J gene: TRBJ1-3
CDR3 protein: CASSLGDTIYF
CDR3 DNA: TGTGCCAGCAGCCTCGGGGACACCATATATTTT

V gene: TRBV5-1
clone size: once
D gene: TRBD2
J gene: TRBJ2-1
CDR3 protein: CASSPGLGGYNEQFF
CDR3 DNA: TGCGCCAGCAGCCCGGGACTAGGTGGTTACAATGAGCAGTTCTTC

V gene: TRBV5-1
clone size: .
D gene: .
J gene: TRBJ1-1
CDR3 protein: CASMGGLNTEAFF
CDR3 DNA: TGCGCCAGCATGGGGGGGTTGAACACTGAAGCTTTCTTT

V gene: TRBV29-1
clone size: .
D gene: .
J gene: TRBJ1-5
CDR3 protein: CSVVVVDSNQPQHF
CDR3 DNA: TGCAGCGTTGTTGTGGTAGATAGCAATCAGCCCCAGCATTTT

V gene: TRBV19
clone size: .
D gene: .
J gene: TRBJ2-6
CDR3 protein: CASSWGDSGANVLTF
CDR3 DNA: TGTGCCAGTAGTTGGGGAGATTCTGGGGCCAACGTCCTGACTTTC

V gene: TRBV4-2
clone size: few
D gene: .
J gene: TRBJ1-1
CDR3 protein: CASSLPRATVNTEAFF
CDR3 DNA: TGTGCCAGCAGCCTCCCCAGGGCCACGGTGAACACTGAAGCTTTCTTT

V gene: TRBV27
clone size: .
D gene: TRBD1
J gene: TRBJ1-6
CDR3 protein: CASSFTGGDNNSPLHF
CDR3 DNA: TGTGCCAGCAGTTTTACAGGGGGCGATAATAATTCACCCCTCCACTTT

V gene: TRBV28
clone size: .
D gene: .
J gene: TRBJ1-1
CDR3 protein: CASSSTAENTEAFF
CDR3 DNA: TGTGCCAGCTCATCGACGGCGGAGAACACTGAAGCTTTCTTT

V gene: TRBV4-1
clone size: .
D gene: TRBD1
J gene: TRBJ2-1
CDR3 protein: CASSRGSAGGFYNEQFF
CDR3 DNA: TGCGCCAGCAGCCGGGGGTCCGCAGGGGGCTTCTACAATGAGCAGTTCTTC

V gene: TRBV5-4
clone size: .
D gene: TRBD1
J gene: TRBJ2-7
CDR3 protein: CASSLGQGATREQYF
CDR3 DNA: TGTGCCAGCAGCTTGGGCCAGGGGGCCACGAGGGAGCAGTACTTC

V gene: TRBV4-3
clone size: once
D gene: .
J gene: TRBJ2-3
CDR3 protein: CASSDKYRSTDTQYF
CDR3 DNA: TGCGCCAGCAGCGACAAGTACCGGAGCACAGATACGCAGTATTTT

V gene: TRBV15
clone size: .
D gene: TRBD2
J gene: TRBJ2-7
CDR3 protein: CATSRATGLAGGYTSYEQYF
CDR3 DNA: TGTGCCACCAGCAGAGCAACGGGACTAGCGGGAGGTTATACCTCCTACGAGCAGTACTTC

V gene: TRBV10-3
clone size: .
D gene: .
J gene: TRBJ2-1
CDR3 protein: CAISENPENEQFF
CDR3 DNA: TGTGCCATCAGTGAGAATCCGGAGAATGAGCAGTTCTTC

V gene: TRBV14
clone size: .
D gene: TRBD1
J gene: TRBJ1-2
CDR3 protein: CASSQTLGTGIYTF
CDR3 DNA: TGTGCCAGCAGCCAAACGTTAGGGACAGGGATCTACACCTTC

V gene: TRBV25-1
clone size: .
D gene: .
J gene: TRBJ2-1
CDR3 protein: CASSESLGHSYNEQFF
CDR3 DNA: TGTGCCAGCAGTGAAAGTCTGGGACACTCCTACAATGAGCAGTTCTTC

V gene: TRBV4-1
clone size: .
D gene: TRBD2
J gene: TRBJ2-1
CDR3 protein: CASSQEWTSGSNEQFF
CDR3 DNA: TGCGCCAGCAGCCAAGAATGGACTAGCGGGAGTAATGAGCAGTTCTTC

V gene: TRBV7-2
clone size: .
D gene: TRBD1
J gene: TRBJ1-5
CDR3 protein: CASSLEGQGGHQPQHF
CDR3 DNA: TGTGCCAGCAGCTTAGAAGGACAGGGAGGGCACCAGCCCCAGCATTTT

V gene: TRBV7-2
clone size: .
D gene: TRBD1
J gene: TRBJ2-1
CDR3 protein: CASSFGTVISYNEQFF
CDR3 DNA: TGTGCCAGCAGCTTCGGGACAGTGATTTCCTACAATGAGCAGTTCTTC

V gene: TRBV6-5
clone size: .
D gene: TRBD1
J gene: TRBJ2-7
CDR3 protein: CASSFSRQGEYEQYF
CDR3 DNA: TGTGCCAGCAGTTTTTCCCGACAGGGGGAGTACGAGCAGTACTTC

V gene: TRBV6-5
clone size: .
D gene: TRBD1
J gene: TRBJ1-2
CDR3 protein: CASSRQGGGYGYTF
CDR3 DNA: TGTGCCAGCAGCCGACAGGGGGGGGGCTATGGCTACACCTTC

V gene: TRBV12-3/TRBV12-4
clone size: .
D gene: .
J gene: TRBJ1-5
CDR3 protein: CASSPGNQPQHF
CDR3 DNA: TGTGCCAGCAGTCCAGGGAATCAGCCCCAGCATTTT

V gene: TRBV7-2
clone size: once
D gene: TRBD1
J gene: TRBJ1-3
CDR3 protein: CASSLWTGAGNTIYF
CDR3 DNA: TGTGCCAGCAGCTTGTGGACAGGGGCTGGAAACACCATATATTTT

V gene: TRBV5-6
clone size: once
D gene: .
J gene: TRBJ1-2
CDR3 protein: CASSLGPGYGYTF
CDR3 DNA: TGTGCCAGCAGCTTGGGCCCGGGGTATGGCTACACCTTC

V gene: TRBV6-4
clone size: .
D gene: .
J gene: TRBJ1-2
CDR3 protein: CASSDSKFFYRFFYGYTF
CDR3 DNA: TGTGCCAGCAGTGACTCGAAGTTTTTCTACAGGTTTTTCTATGGCTACACCTTC

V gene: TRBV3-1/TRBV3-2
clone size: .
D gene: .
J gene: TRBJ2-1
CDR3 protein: CASSQDLTSYNEQFF
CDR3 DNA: TGTGCCAGCAGCCAAGATCTGACTTCCTACAATGAGCAGTTCTTC

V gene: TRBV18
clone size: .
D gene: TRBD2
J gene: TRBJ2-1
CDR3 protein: CASSPRGTSLSGEQFF
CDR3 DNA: TGTGCCAGCTCACCGAGAGGGACTAGTTTAAGTGGGGAGCAGTTCTTC